Listed below are T cell receptor beta chains from one sample, sequenced in a study of blood T cell repertoires in COVID-19. Assay: immunoSEQ multiplex PCR; the TCRdb copy retains only in-frame clones and omits some. Of 45,000 to 60,000 clones listed, 75% to 90% are singletons. Sequenced sample: peripheral blood. The source is a man between 60 and 70 years old with acute or convalescent COVID-19. Each CDR3 is given with its conserved first and last residue. A D gene is named only where the DNA matches it firmly. Clone size is shown for a subset of rows, as once, few, many or a class of expanded clone.

clone_size j_call v_call d_call cdr3_nt cdr3_aa
- TRBJ2-4 TRBV14 TRBD1 TGTGCCAGCAGAGGACAGGGGTCGGACAAAAACATTCAGTACTTC CASRGQGSDKNIQYF
- TRBJ2-1 TRBV2 - TGTGCCAGCATGGAAACCGGGACTGCTTCGGCTCTCAATGAGCAGTTCTTC CASMETGTASALNEQFF
- TRBJ2-2 TRBV28 TRBD2 TGTGCCAGCAGTTTTTTGATTAGCGGGCTTAACACCGGGGAGCTGTTTTTT CASSFLISGLNTGELFF
- TRBJ1-3 TRBV7-2 - TGTGCCAGCAGCTTAAATTCCAGGGGAACTCTCGACACCATATATTTT CASSLNSRGTLDTIYF
- TRBJ2-1 TRBV7-2 TRBD1 TGTGCCAGCAGCTTAATTGGACAGGGGGCGAGTGGGTCCTACAATGAGCAGTTCTTC CASSLIGQGASGSYNEQFF
- TRBJ1-5 TRBV4-3 - TGCGCCAGCAGCCAAGTTCGGTGGACACCGAATTTAGGTCAGCCCCAGCATTTT CASSQVRWTPNLGQPQHF
once TRBJ1-2 TRBV3-1/TRBV3-2 - TGTGCCAGCAGCCAAGATCCGCGGGGCCCCCTCTATGGCTACACCTTC CASSQDPRGPLYGYTF
- TRBJ2-1 TRBV19 TRBD2 TGTGCCAGTAGCTCGGGACTAGCGGGACTTGCCTCCTACAATGAGCAGTTCTTC CASSSGLAGLASYNEQFF
- TRBJ1-4 TRBV25-1 - TGTGCCAGCAGTGATACAGGCGCTCCTAATGAAAAACTGTTTTTT CASSDTGAPNEKLFF
- TRBJ1-2 TRBV6-6 - TGTGCCAGCAGTTACGCGATGGGGCGCAAAGATGGCTACACCTTC CASSYAMGRKDGYTF
- TRBJ2-7 TRBV6-6 TRBD2 TGTGCCAGCAAGAGGGAACTAGCGGGAGCATACGAGCAGTACTTC CASKRELAGAYEQYF
- TRBJ1-6 TRBV11-2 - TGTGCCAGCAGCTTAGAGGCAGGGAGGGGCTATAATTCACCCCTCCACTTT CASSLEAGRGYNSPLHF
- TRBJ2-3 TRBV29-1 - TGCAGCGTTGAGGGACTTAGGGGAACAGATACGCAGTATTTT CSVEGLRGTDTQYF
- TRBJ1-3 TRBV28 TRBD1 TGTGCCAGCAGTCCGGGACAGATTAACTCTGGAAACACCATATATTTT CASSPGQINSGNTIYF
- TRBJ2-2 TRBV28 TRBD2 TGTGCCAGCAGTTTAAGGGTCGGACTAGCGGGAGGTAGGACCGGGGAGCTGTTTTTT CASSLRVGLAGGRTGELFF
- TRBJ1-1 TRBV28 - TGTGCCAGCAGTTTGGAGGGTTTTAACACTGAAGCTTTCTTT CASSLEGFNTEAFF
- TRBJ2-1 TRBV7-2 TRBD2 TGTGCCAGCAGCTTAGCTCCCGGGACTAGCGGAAACCTCTCCTACAATGAGCAGTTCTTC CASSLAPGTSGNLSYNEQFF
- TRBJ1-2 TRBV28 - TGTGCCAGCAGGGACTCTTCGGCGGGGGGCGGCGGTGGCTACACCTTC CASRDSSAGGGGGYTF
- TRBJ2-1 TRBV4-2 TRBD2 TGTGCCAGCAGCCTAAGTGGGACTAGCGGGTCTAATGAGCAGTTCTTC CASSLSGTSGSNEQFF
- TRBJ1-1 TRBV18 - TGTGCCAGCTCAGAGGGAAACGGGAACACTGAAGCTTTCTTT CASSEGNGNTEAFF
once TRBJ1-2 TRBV28 - TGTGCCAGCAGTTTATGGTTGTCGACAAATGGCTACACCTTC CASSLWLSTNGYTF
- TRBJ2-2 TRBV12-5 - TGTGCTAGTGGTTTGGGGCAGGGTGATGGCGGGGAGCTGTTTTTT CASGLGQGDGGELFF
- TRBJ2-7 TRBV27 TRBD2 TGTGCCGGTTCGGACAGGCTTTGTACTAGCGGGAGGTACGAGCAGTACTTC CAGSDRLCTSGRYEQYF
- TRBJ2-2 TRBV7-9 - TGTGCCAGCAGTCTAATGACGAACACCGGGGAGCTGTTTTTT CASSLMTNTGELFF
- TRBJ1-1 TRBV3-1/TRBV3-2 - TGTGCCAGCAGCCAAGGCGGGGTCACCTTGAACACTGAAGCTTTCTTT CASSQGGVTLNTEAFF
- TRBJ2-1 TRBV5-1 - TGCGCCAGCAGCTTCTATCTCACCTCCTACAATGAGCAGTTCTTC CASSFYLTSYNEQFF
- TRBJ2-1 TRBV3-1/TRBV3-2 TRBD2 TGTGCCAGCAGACCTAGCGGGGGGGCCTACAATGAGCAGTTCTTC CASRPSGGAYNEQFF
- TRBJ1-2 TRBV19 - TGTGCCAGTAGTCGATACGAGGGACTGGGGAACTATGGCTACACCTTC CASSRYEGLGNYGYTF
- TRBJ1-3 TRBV11-2 TRBD1 TGTGCCAGCAGCCCGACAGGGGGGTCTGGAAACACCATATATTTT CASSPTGGSGNTIYF
- TRBJ1-2 TRBV7-9 - TGTGCCAGCAGCCTCCGGAGGGCAGGGAGAGACTATGGCTACACCTTC CASSLRRAGRDYGYTF
once TRBJ1-1 TRBV29-1 - TGCAGCGTTGGAACGACAGCGGGCACTGAAGCTTTCTTT CSVGTTAGTEAFF
- TRBJ1-2 TRBV7-9 TRBD1 TGTGCCAGCAGCTGGACAGGGGATGGCTACACCTTC CASSWTGDGYTF
- TRBJ1-2 TRBV5-4 - TGTGCCAGCAGCTTGGGGGCCGAACCAGTAGGCTACACCTTC CASSLGAEPVGYTF
- TRBJ1-1 TRBV14 - TGTGCCAGCAGCCAAGTAAGCGGGGACACTGAAGCTTTCTTT CASSQVSGDTEAFF
- TRBJ1-1 TRBV25-1 TRBD1 TGTGCCAGCACCCTGGGACAGCGTGAAGCTTTCTTT CASTLGQREAFF
- TRBJ2-2 TRBV15 - TGTGCCACCGCGCCAGGGGGGCGCGTGATCGGGGAGCTGTTTTTT CATAPGGRVIGELFF
- TRBJ1-2 TRBV11-2 - TGTGCCAGCAGTCCGGACATTAACTATGGCTACACCTTC CASSPDINYGYTF
- TRBJ1-6 TRBV7-2 TRBD1 TGTGCCAGCAGCTTAGTTCCCCCGGACAGGGGGCTGAATTCACCCCTCCACTTT CASSLVPPDRGLNSPLHF
- TRBJ2-3 TRBV7-9 - TGTGCCAGCAGCTACCCGAGTCAGGGAACAGATACGCAGTATTTT CASSYPSQGTDTQYF
- TRBJ2-7 TRBV5-4 TRBD2 TGTGCCAGCAGCTTGAGAGCGGGGGGGCAGTTCGAGCAGTACTTC CASSLRAGGQFEQYF
- TRBJ1-1 TRBV19 TRBD1 TGTGCCAGTACCCAATTAACGGGAAGGGGGCGAGCTTTCTTT CASTQLTGRGRAFF
- TRBJ1-3 TRBV11-3 - TGTGCCAGCAGCTCCCAAGCAGGTCCTGGAAACACCATATATTTT CASSSQAGPGNTIYF
- TRBJ1-4 TRBV19 - TGTGCCAGTAGTACCCGGCGGGTTGAAGGAAATGAAAAACTGTTTTTT CASSTRRVEGNEKLFF
- TRBJ2-3 TRBV6-5 - TGTGCCAGCAGCAGGGTAGATACGCAGTATTTT CASSRVDTQYF
- TRBJ1-3 TRBV6-5 - TGTGCCAGCAGTTACTCCCCGGGGGGAAACACCATATATTTT CASSYSPGGNTIYF
- TRBJ2-3 TRBV28 - TGTGCCAGCAGTTTAGGGGGCCATCGATCAGATACGCAGTATTTT CASSLGGHRSDTQYF